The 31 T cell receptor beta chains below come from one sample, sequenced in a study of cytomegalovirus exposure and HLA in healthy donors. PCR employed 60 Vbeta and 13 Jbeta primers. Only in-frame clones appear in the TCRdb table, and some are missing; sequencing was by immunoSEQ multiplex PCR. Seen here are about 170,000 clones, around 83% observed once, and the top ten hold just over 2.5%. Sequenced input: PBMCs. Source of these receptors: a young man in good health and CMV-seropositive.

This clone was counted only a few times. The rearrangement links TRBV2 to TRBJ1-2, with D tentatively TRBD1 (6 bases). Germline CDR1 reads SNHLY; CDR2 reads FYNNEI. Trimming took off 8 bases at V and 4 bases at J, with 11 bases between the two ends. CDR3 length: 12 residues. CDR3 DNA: TGTGCCAGCTCGACAGGCCCCTATGGCTACACCTTC. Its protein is CASSTGPYGYTF.

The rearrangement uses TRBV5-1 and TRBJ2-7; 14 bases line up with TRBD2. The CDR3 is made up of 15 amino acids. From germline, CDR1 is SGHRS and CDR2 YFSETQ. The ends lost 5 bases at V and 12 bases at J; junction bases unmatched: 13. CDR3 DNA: TGCGCCAGCAGAATACCGGGACTAGCGGGAGAGAGACCGTACTTC. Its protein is CASRIPGLAGERPYF.

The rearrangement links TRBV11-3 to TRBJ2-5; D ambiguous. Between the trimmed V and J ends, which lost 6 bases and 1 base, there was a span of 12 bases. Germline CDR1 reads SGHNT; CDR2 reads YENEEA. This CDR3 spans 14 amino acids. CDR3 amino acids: CASSSRLVQETQYF. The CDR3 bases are TGTGCCAGCAGTTCTAGACTGGTCCAAGAGACCCAGTACTTC.

This CDR3 is CASSGSSGRAGSYNEQFF. CDR3 sequence (DNA): TGTGCCAGCAGCGGTAGTAGCGGGAGGGCAGGGTCCTACAATGAGCAGTTCTTC. This chain uses TRBV9 with TRBJ2-1, with 11 bases aligning to TRBD2. Germline CDR1 reads SGDLS; CDR2 reads YYNGEE. Trimming took 3 bases from V and 1 from J; bases not matched to a gene: 9. This CDR3 contains 18 residues.

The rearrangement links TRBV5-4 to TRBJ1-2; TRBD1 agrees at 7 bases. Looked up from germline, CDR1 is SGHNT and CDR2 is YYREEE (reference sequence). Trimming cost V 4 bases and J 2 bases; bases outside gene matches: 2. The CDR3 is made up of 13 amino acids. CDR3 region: CASSPTGNYGYTF. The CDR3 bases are TGTGCCAGCAGCCCGACAGGGAACTATGGCTACACCTTC.

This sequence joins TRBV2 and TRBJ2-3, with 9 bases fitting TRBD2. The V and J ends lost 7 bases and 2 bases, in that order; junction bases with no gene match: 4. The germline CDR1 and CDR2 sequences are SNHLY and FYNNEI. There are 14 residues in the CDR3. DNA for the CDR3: TGTGCCAGCAAAACGGGACTAGCCACAGATACGCAGTATTTT. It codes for CASKTGLATDTQYF.

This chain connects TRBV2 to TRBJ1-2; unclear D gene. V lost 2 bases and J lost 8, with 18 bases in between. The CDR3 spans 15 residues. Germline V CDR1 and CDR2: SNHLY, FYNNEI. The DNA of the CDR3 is TGTGCCAGCAGTGAACAGGAGGGAGGTTTGGGCGGCTACACCTTC. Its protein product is CASSEQEGGLGGYTF.

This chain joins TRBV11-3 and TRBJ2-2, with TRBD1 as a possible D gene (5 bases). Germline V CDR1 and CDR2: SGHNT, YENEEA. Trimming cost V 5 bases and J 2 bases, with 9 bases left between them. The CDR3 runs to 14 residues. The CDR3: CASSPGYNTGELFF. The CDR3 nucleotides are TGTGCCAGCAGCCCAGGGTATAACACCGGGGAGCTGTTTTTT.

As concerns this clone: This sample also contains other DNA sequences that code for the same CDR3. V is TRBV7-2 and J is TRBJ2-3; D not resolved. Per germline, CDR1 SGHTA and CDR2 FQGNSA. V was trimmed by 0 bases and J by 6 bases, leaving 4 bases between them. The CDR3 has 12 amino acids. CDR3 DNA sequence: TGTGCCAGCAGCTTAGCGAGGGATACGCAGTATTTT. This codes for CASSLARDTQYF.

The CDR3 nucleotides read TGTGCCAGCAGTTTGATTCCGGACAACTCCAATCAGCCCCAGCATTTT. Translated, it gives CASSLIPDNSNQPQHF. V is TRBV27 and J is TRBJ1-5; D might be TRBD1 (5 bases). V dropped 3 bases and J dropped 3 bases, with 15 bases sitting between them. The germline gives CDR1 MNHEY, CDR2 SMNVEV (reference sequence). The CDR3 has 16 residues.

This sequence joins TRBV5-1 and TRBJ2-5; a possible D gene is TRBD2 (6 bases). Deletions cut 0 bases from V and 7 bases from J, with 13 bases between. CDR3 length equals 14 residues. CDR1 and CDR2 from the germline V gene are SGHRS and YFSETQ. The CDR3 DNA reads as TGCGCCAGCAGCTTGGGCGGGGATTCAGGGACCCAGTACTTC. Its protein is CASSLGGDSGTQYF.

CDR3 DNA: TGTGCCAGCAGCTTTGGTCGGAGCCACACAGATACGCAGTATTTT. It translates to CASSFGRSHTDTQYF. The rearrangement joins TRBV5-4 to TRBJ2-3; no clear D gene. The CDR3 extends over 15 amino acids. The germline V and J ends were trimmed by 2 bases and 2 bases, with 12 bases remaining between them. Germline-derived CDR1 and CDR2 are SGHNT and YYREEE (reference sequence).

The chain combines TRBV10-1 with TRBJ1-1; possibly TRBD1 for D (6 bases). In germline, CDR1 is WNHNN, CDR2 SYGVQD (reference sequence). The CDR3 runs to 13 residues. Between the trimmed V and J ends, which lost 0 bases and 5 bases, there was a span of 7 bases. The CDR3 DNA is TGCGCCAGCAGTGAGTCAAGGGGGACTGAAGCTTTCTTT. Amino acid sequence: CASSESRGTEAFF.

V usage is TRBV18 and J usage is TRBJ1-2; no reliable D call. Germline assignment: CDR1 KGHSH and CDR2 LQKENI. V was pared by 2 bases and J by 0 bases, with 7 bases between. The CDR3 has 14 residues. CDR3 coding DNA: TGTGCCAGCTCACCAGGCGGTACTAACTATGGCTACACCTTC. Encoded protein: CASSPGGTNYGYTF.

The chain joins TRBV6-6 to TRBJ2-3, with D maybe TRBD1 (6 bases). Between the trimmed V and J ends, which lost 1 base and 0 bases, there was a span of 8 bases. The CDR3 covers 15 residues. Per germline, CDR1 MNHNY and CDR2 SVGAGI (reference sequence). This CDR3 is CASSYFDRSTDTQYF. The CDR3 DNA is TGTGCCAGCAGTTACTTCGACAGGAGCACAGATACGCAGTATTTT.

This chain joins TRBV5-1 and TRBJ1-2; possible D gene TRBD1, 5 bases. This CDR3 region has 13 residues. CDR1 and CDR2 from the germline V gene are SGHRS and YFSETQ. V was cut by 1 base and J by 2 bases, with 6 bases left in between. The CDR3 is CASSLWTNYGYTF. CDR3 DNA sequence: TGCGCCAGCAGCTTGTGGACAAACTATGGCTACACCTTC.

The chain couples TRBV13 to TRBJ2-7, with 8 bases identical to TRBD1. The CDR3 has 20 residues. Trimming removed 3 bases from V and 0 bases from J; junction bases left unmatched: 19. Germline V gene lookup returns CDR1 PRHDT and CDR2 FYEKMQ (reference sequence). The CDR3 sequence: CASSFKVGGGGTGNSYEQYF. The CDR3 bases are TGTGCCAGCAGCTTTAAAGTCGGGGGCGGCGGGACAGGTAACTCCTACGAGCAGTACTTC.

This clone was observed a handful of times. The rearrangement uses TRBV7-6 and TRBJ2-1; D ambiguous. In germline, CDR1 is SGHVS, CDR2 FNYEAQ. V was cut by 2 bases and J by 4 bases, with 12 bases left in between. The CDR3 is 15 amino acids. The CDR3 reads CASSLFGSGYNEQFF. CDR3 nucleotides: TGTGCCAGCAGCTTATTCGGTTCTGGTTACAATGAGCAGTTCTTC.

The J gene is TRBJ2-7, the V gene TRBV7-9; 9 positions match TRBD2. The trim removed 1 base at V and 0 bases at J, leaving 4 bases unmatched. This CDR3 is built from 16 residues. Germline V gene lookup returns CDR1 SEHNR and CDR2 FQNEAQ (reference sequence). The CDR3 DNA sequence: TGTGCCAGCAGCTTAGAGGCGGGAGGGGTCTCCTACGAGCAGTACGTC. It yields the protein CASSLEAGGVSYEQYV.

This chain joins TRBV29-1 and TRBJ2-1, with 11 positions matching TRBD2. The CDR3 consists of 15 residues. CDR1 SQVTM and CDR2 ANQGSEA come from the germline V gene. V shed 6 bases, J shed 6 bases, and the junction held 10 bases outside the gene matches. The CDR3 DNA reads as TGCAGCGTCGTTAGCGGGAGGGCCAGATTCAATGAGCAGTTCTTC. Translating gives CSVVSGRARFNEQFF.

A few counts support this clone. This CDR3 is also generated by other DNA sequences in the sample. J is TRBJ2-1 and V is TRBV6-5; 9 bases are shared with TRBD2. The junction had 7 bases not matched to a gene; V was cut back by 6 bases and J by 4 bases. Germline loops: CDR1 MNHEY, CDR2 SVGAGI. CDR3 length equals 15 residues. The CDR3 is CASRGGLAGYNEQFF. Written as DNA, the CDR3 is TGTGCCAGCAGGGGGGGGCTAGCGGGGTACAATGAGCAGTTCTTC.

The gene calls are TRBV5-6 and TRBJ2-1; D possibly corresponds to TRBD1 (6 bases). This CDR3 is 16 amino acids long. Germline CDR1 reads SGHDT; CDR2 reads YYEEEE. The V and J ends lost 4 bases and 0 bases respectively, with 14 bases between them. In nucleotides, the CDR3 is TGTGCCAGCAGCCCACCAGGGGAGAACTCCTACAATGAGCAGTTCTTC. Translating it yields CASSPPGENSYNEQFF.

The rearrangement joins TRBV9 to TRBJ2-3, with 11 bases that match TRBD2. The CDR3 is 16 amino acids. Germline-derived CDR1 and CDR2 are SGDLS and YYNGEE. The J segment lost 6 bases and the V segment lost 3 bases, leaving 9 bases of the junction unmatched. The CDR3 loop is CASSAVLAGVGDTQYF. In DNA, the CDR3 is TGTGCCAGCAGCGCAGTACTAGCGGGAGTTGGGGATACGCAGTATTTT.

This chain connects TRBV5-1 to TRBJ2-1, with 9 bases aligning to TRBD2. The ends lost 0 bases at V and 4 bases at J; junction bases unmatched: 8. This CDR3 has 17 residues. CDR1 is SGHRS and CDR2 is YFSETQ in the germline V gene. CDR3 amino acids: CASSLGALAGPYNEQFF. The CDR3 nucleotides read TGCGCCAGCAGCTTGGGTGCTCTAGCGGGACCATACAATGAGCAGTTCTTC.

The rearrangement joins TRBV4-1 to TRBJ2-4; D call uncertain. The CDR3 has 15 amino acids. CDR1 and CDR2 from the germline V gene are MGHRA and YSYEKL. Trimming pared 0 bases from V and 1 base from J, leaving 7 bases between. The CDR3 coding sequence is TGCGCCAGCAGCCAAGATCCCGGGGCCAAAAACATTCAGTACTTC. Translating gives CASSQDPGAKNIQYF.

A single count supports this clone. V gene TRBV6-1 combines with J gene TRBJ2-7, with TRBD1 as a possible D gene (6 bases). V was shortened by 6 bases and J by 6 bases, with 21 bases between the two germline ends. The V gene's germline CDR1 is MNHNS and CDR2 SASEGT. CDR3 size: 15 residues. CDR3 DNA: TGTGCCAGCAGCCCAGGACAGAACCTAAGGACCGAGCAGTACTTC. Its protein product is CASSPGQNLRTEQYF.

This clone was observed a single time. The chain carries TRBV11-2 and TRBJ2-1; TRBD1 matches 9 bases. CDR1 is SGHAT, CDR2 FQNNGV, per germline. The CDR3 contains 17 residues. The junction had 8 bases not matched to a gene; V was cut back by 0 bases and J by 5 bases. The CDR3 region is CASSLDLRDRGNNEQFF. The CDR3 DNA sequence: TGTGCCAGCAGCTTAGATCTTCGTGACAGGGGGAACAATGAGCAGTTCTTC.

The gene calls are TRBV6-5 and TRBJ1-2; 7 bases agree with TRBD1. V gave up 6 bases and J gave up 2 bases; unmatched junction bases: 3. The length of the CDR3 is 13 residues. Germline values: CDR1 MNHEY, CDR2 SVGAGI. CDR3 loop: CASRSQGNYGYTF. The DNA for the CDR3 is TGTGCCAGCAGGTCACAGGGGAACTATGGCTACACCTTC.

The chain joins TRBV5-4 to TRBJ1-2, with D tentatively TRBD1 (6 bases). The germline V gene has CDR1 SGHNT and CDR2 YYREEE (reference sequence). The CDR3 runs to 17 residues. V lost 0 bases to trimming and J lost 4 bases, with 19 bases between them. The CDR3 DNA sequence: TGTGCCAGCAGCTTGGCGGCAGGGGCCGACATAGGCTATGGCTACACCTTC. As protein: CASSLAAGADIGYGYTF.

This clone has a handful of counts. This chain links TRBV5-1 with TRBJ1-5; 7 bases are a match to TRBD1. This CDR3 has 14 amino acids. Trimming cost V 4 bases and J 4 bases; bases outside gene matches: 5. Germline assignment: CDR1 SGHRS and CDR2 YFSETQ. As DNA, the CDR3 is TGCGCCAGCAGCCCGGGACAGACGAATCAGCCCCAGCATTTT. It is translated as CASSPGQTNQPQHF.

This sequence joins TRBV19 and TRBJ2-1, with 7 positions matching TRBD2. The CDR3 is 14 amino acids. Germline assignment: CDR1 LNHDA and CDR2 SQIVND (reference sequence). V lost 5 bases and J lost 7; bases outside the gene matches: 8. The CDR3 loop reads CASSWGEGDNEQFF. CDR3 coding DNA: TGTGCCAGTAGTTGGGGGGAGGGCGATAATGAGCAGTTCTTC.